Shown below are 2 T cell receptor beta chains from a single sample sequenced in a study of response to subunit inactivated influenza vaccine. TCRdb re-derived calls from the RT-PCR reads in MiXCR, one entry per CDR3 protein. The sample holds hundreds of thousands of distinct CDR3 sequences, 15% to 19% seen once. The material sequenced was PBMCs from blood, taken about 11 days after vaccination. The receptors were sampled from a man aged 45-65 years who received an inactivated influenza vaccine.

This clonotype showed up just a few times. CDR3 region: CASSPLEFSGANVLTF. The CDR3 nucleotides are TGTGCCAGCAGTCCCCTAGAGTTCTCTGGGGCCAACGTCCTGACTTTC. This rearrangement joins TRBV27 to TRBJ2-6; D ambiguous. V was trimmed by 5 bases and J by 0 bases, leaving 11 bases between them. This CDR3 has 16 amino acids. Germline V CDR1 and CDR2: MNHEY, SMNVEV (reference sequence).

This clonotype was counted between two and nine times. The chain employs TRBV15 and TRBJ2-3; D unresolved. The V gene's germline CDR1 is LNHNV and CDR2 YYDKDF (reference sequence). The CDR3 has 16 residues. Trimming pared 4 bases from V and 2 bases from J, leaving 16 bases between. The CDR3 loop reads CATSIKKVSFTDTQYF. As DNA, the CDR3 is TGTGCCACCAGCATAAAAAAAGTAAGCTTCACAGATACGCAGTATTTT.